This TCR beta chain was sequenced in a study of T cells in Graves' hyperthyroidism and ophthalmopathy. The TCR beta CDR3 regions underwent amplification using RNA transcripts as the source. First-round RT-PCR with HTBI primers amplified the TCR CDR3 region. TCRdb reprocessed the multiplex PCR reads via MiXCR and lists one record per CDR3 protein. In the table there are about 350,000 distinct CDR3 sequences, roughly 20% of which are singletons. Regarding the study as a whole: With a median lead of about six months before onset, the model predicted ophthalmopathy.

The CDR3 contains 13 residues. V gave up 4 bases and J gave up 4 bases; unmatched junction bases: 2. Germline values: CDR1 MNHNS, CDR2 SASEGT. Orbital computed tomography, thyroid ultrasound, serum thyroxine and TRAb, and clinical symptoms together informed the diagnoses. At least ten counts were recorded for this clonotype. The antigen is undetermined. The receptor was derived from a middle-aged woman with Graves' ophthalmopathy. The V and J genes are TRBV6-1 and TRBJ2-7; the match to TRBD2 covers 9 bases. Specimen: blood. For the CDR3, the DNA is TGTGCCAGCAGTGCGGGACTAGCTTACGAGCAGTACTTC. The encoded protein is CASSAGLAYEQYF.